A selection of T cell receptor beta chains follows, all from one sample in a study of T cell responses to AZD1222 COVID-19 vaccine. Sequencing used immunoSEQ multiplex PCR; TCRdb keeps in-frame clones, though not all of them. The table has some 120,000 clones, 70% to 90% seen once. The source material was peripheral blood, sampled on day 0 of MenACWY control vaccination. Source of these receptors: an adult in good health. Both conserved end residues are part of each CDR3. Each record gives: J gene, D gene, V gene, clone size, CDR3 protein, CDR3 DNA. The D gene is left open where the match is weak. Rows may omit the clone size; those that give it use once, few, many or a size class.

>TRBJ2-1|.|TRBV7-9|.
CASSSSKTLTPDEQFF
TGTGCCAGCAGCTCTTCTAAGACGCTTACTCCCGATGAGCAGTTCTTC
>TRBJ2-7|.|TRBV12-3/TRBV12-4|.
CASSGSPHEQYF
TGTGCCAGCAGTGGATCCCCCCACGAGCAGTACTTC
>TRBJ1-2|.|TRBV4-3|few
CASSPELNYGYTF
TGCGCCAGCAGCCCGGAACTCAACTATGGCTACACCTTC
>TRBJ2-3|TRBD2|TRBV11-3|.
CASSPGGLAGAYTDTQYF
TGTGCCAGCAGCCCGGGGGGACTAGCGGGGGCCTACACAGATACGCAGTATTTT
>TRBJ1-2|.|TRBV28|few
CASSLPDPMGGYTF
TGTGCCAGCAGTTTACCGGACCCAATGGGAGGCTACACCTTC
>TRBJ2-7|TRBD1|TRBV4-3|.
CASSQGTGIHEQYF
TGCGCCAGCAGCCAAGGGACAGGTATCCACGAGCAGTACTTC
>TRBJ1-1|.|TRBV28|few
CASSSGRFPEAFF
TGTGCCAGCAGTTCGGGACGGTTCCCTGAAGCTTTCTTT
>TRBJ2-2|TRBD1|TRBV9|.
CASSVGRQGSGELFF
TGTGCCAGCAGCGTAGGAAGACAGGGATCCGGGGAGCTGTTTTTT
>TRBJ1-2|TRBD1|TRBV3-1/TRBV3-2|.
CASSQGTGDGYTF
TGTGCCAGCAGCCAAGGGACAGGGGATGGCTACACCTTC
>TRBJ2-2|.|TRBV11-2|.
CASSLVLGGELFF
TGTGCCAGCAGCCTCGTGCTGGGCGGGGAGCTGTTTTTT